This T cell receptor (beta chain) derives from a study of memory CD4+ T cells and cytomegalovirus serostatus. The sort gate was single viable CD3+CD4+CD8-CD45RO+ cells for memory CD4+ T cells. Germline-derived CDR1 and CDR2 are MRHNA and SNTAGT. V gave up 6 bases and J gave up 6 bases; unmatched junction bases: 12. CDR3 size: 16 residues. The table came from immunoSEQ multiplex PCR; TCRdb's copy has only in-frame clones and leaves some out. The data show around 54,000 clones, with around 82% seen just once and 0.67% held by the top ten. Input material: memory CD4+ T cells from blood. This chain connects TRBV6-4 to TRBJ2-2; 8 bases are shared with TRBD2. This sequence was found in an adult in good health and CMV-seronegative. Here the CDR3 DNA reads TGTGCCAGCAGACCCTCCGGGACTAGTTTTTCCGGGGAGCTGTTTTTT. It codes for CASRPSGTSFSGELFF.